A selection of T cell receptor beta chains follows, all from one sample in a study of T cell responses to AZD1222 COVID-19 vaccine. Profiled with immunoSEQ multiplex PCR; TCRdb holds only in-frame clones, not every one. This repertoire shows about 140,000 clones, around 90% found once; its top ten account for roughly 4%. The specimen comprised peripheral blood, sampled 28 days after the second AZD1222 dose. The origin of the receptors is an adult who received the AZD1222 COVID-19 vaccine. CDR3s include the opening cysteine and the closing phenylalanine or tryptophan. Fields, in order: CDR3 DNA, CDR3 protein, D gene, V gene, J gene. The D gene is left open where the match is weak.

TGTGCCAGCAGCTCCGGACTATTTGTCTCCACCGGGGAGCTGTTTTTT	CASSSGLFVSTGELFF	NA	TRBV11-2	TRBJ2-2
TGTGCCAGCAGCCAAGATTGGTGGACGAATGAAAAACTGTTTTTT	CASSQDWWTNEKLFF	NA	TRBV4-2	TRBJ1-4
TGCGCCAGCAGCCTCCGGGGGGATACGCAGTATTTT	CASSLRGDTQYF	NA	TRBV4-1	TRBJ2-3
TGCGCCAGCAGACGGACAGGGGAAAGCAATCAGCCCCAGCATTTT	CASRRTGESNQPQHF	TRBD1	TRBV5-1	TRBJ1-5
TGTGCCGGCGAGAGGACAGGGGAAACTGAAGCTTTCTTT	CAGERTGETEAFF	TRBD1	TRBV7-9	TRBJ1-1
TGCGCCAGCAGCTTGCTCTCCGGGACAGCTGGAAACACCATATATTTT	CASSLLSGTAGNTIYF	TRBD1	TRBV5-1	TRBJ1-3
TGTGCCAGCAGCTTAGCGGTACGGGGGGCCGATACGCAGTATTTT	CASSLAVRGADTQYF	NA	TRBV7-2	TRBJ2-3
TGTGCCATCGAGAGGGACGTCGGGGACAATGAGCAGTTCTTC	CAIERDVGDNEQFF	NA	TRBV10-3	TRBJ2-1
TGTGCCAGCAGTACGGACAGGAACTATGGCTACACCTTC	CASSTDRNYGYTF	TRBD1	TRBV6-2/TRBV6-3	TRBJ1-2
TGTGCCAGTAGTACCGGACAGGGGCCTCCCTACGAGCAGTACTTC	CASSTGQGPPYEQYF	TRBD1	TRBV19	TRBJ2-7
TGTGCCAGCAGCGTAGACGGGGGTTGGGAGCAGTACTTC	CASSVDGGWEQYF	NA	TRBV9	TRBJ2-7
TGTGCCAGCCTCCGTACAGATACGCAGTATTTT	CASLRTDTQYF	NA	TRBV11-2	TRBJ2-3
TGTGCCACCAGCAGGAGCAGGGGAGACTACAATGAGCAGTTCTTC	CATSRSRGDYNEQFF	NA	TRBV15	TRBJ2-1
TGTGCCAGCAGCCAAGGGGTCGGTTACGTCTATGGCTACACCTTC	CASSQGVGYVYGYTF	NA	TRBV3-1/TRBV3-2	TRBJ1-2